The source of this T cell receptor beta chain is a study of blood T cell repertoires in COVID-19. Study details: Italy, Spain and the United States were the sources of the convalescent and acute COVID-19 samples. PBMCs, B-cell-depleted T cells, or T cells were the source of the cDNA or gDNA that made up the material.

Germline CDR1 is GTSNPN and CDR2 is SVGIG (reference sequence). Trimming cost V 4 bases and J 3 bases; bases outside gene matches: 4. The CDR3 runs to 14 residues. Per the authors' pipeline: Amplification of reference gene primers was used by the study to estimate nucleated cell counts. Generated by immunoSEQ multiplex PCR, the TCRdb table keeps only in-frame clones and is missing some. The V and J calls and the clone size are those of that table, but D and trimming were determined from the DNA. The sample consists of about 120,000 clones, approximately 90% of them appearing once. This TCR was sampled from a human donor with active COVID-19. The donor label of this sample is uncertain. The specimen sequenced was peripheral blood. This chain joins TRBV30 and TRBJ1-4; 8 bases are a match to TRBD1. As DNA, the CDR3 is TGTGCCTGGAACCCGACAGGGGCTAATGAAAAACTGTTTTTT. This encodes CAWNPTGANEKLFF.